One and the same sample provided the 20 T cell receptor beta chains below, sequenced in a study of blood T cell repertoires in COVID-19. Profiled with immunoSEQ multiplex PCR; TCRdb holds only in-frame clones, not every one. Of roughly 85,000 clones detected, about nine tenths appear once; the ten largest clones hold 25% to 30%. The sample taken for sequencing was peripheral blood. These receptors were collected from a man between 45 and 60 years old with active or convalescent COVID-19.

This chain connects TRBV18 to TRBJ1-5, with a weak D call TRBD1 (5 bases). The CDR3 is made up of 16 amino acids. Between the trimmed V and J ends, which lost 4 bases and 2 bases, there was a span of 15 bases. The germline V gene encodes CDR1 KGHSH and CDR2 LQKENI. The CDR3 protein is CASSLLDIHGNQPQHF. CDR3 DNA sequence: TGTGCCAGCTCACTTCTGGACATACACGGCAATCAGCCCCAGCATTTT.

This chain's CDR3 is CAWSSGLGGRVAFF. The CDR3 DNA reads TGTGCCTGGAGTTCTGGGTTAGGAGGACGGGTAGCTTTCTTT. V usage is TRBV30 and J usage is TRBJ1-1, with D uncertain. The ends were cut back, 2 bases at V and 10 bases at J, with 20 bases in the middle. CDR1 and CDR2 (germline): GTSNPN, SVGIG (reference sequence). CDR3 length: 14 amino acids.

The genes are TRBV10-1 and TRBJ2-7, with D perhaps matching TRBD2 (6 bases). Trimming left V 4 bases short and J 5 bases short, with 18 bases between. The CDR3 length is 15 residues. Germline CDR1 is WNHNN and CDR2 is SYGVQD (reference sequence). CDR3 residues: CASSVRSGSGDEQYF. The CDR3 DNA sequence: TGCGCCAGCAGTGTACGGTCCGGGAGCGGCGACGAGCAGTACTTC.

The gene calls are TRBV11-2 and TRBJ2-2; D possibly corresponds to TRBD1 (6 bases). CDR3 size: 14 residues. Germline V CDR1 and CDR2: SGHAT, FQNNGV. The V and J ends lost 2 bases and 7 bases respectively, with 11 bases between them. CDR3 amino acids: CASSLQQGVGELFF. The CDR3 nucleotides are TGTGCCAGCAGCTTACAACAGGGTGTCGGGGAGCTGTTTTTT.

The chain joins TRBV4-1 to TRBJ2-5; TRBD2 agrees at 12 bases. CDR3 length: 15 amino acids. V was pared by 3 bases and J by 2 bases, with 1 base of the junction left unmatched. Germline V gene sequence: CDR1 MGHRA, CDR2 YSYEKL. The chain's CDR3 is CASSQLAGGQETQYF. The DNA of the CDR3 is TGCGCCAGCAGCCAGCTAGCGGGGGGGCAAGAGACCCAGTACTTC.

The rearrangement links TRBV28 to TRBJ1-5; D gene uncertain. Germline V gene sequence: CDR1 MDHEN, CDR2 SYDVKM. The CDR3 sequence is 12 residues long. V lost 5 bases and J 5 bases, leaving 7 bases between the germline ends. The CDR3 protein is CASSLLDQPQHF. CDR3 in DNA: TGTGCCAGCAGTCTTCTCGATCAGCCCCAGCATTTT.

This rearrangement joins TRBV27 to TRBJ2-5, with 11 bases fitting TRBD1. The CDR3 length is 16 residues. V lost 4 bases to trimming and J lost 7 bases; unmatched junction nucleotides: 11. Germline CDR1 MNHEY, CDR2 SMNVEV (reference sequence). This chain's CDR3 is CASSSFGQGARGTQYF. The DNA of the CDR3 is TGTGCCAGCAGTTCCTTCGGACAGGGGGCACGAGGGACCCAGTACTTC.

V usage is TRBV5-1 and J usage is TRBJ2-6, with TRBD1 as a possible D gene (6 bases). Trimming took 0 bases from V and 0 from J, leaving 10 bases between them. The germline V gene has CDR1 SGHRS and CDR2 YFSETQ. There are 17 residues in the CDR3. CDR3 DNA: TGCGCCAGCAGCTTGGCCGGACAGACCTCTGGGGCCAACGTCCTGACTTTC. Its translation: CASSLAGQTSGANVLTF.

The chain couples TRBV6-4 to TRBJ2-7; TRBD2 matches 9 bases. The germline V gene has CDR1 MRHNA and CDR2 SNTAGT. The CDR3 is 16 amino acids. Trimming took 5 bases from V and 5 from J; bases not matched to a gene: 13. CDR3 protein: CASSTPGGGRVHEQYF. CDR3 in DNA: TGTGCCAGCAGTACCCCGGGGGGCGGGAGGGTCCACGAGCAGTACTTC.

The chain couples TRBV7-8 to TRBJ2-1; 14 bases map to TRBD2. The CDR3 has 17 residues. Germline V CDR1 and CDR2: SGHVS, FQNEAQ. Trimming cost V 9 bases and J 1 base; bases outside gene matches: 8. CDR3: CASRLAGGPGSYNEQFF. As DNA, the CDR3 is TGTGCCAGTAGACTAGCGGGGGGGCCTGGGTCCTACAATGAGCAGTTCTTC.

The CDR3 DNA follows: TGTGCCAGCAGCTCAAGCCGGGGACAACTACCGGAACAGCCCCAGCATTTT. Its protein product is CASSSSRGQLPEQPQHF. This rearrangement joins TRBV6-2 or TRBV6-3 to TRBJ1-5; a possible D gene is TRBD1 (6 bases). Germline lookup yields CDR1 MNHEY and CDR2 SVGEGT. The CDR3 sequence is 17 residues long. Deletions cut 6 bases from V and 7 bases from J, with 25 bases between.

V usage is TRBV6-6 and J usage is TRBJ2-7; D might be TRBD1 (5 bases). In germline, CDR1 is MNHNY, CDR2 SVGAGI (reference sequence). This CDR3 is 12 amino acids long. Trimming took 6 bases from V and 3 from J, leaving 9 bases between them. CDR3 in DNA: TGTGCCAGCAGCCGAGACAGCTACGAGCAGTACTTC. Protein sequence: CASSRDSYEQYF.

This sequence joins TRBV11-2 and TRBJ2-2; 7 nucleotides agree with TRBD2. J was trimmed by 4 bases and V by 4 bases; bases with no gene match: 9. The CDR3 consists of 16 residues. The germline V gene has CDR1 SGHAT and CDR2 FQNNGV. DNA for the CDR3: TGTGCCAGCAGCTCCGAGAGCGGGATGTCCACCGGGGAGCTGTTTTTT. It yields the protein CASSSESGMSTGELFF. The whole variable domain, remainder taken from reference TRBV11-2 and TRBJ2-2, is EAGVAQSPRYKIIEKRQSVAFWCNPISGHATLYWYQQILGQGPKLLIQFQNNGVVDDSQLPKDRFSAERLKGVDSTLKIQPAKLEDSAVYLCASSSESGMSTGELFFGEGSRLTVL.

V usage is TRBV19 and J usage is TRBJ2-1; 15 nucleotides match TRBD2. With V trimmed by 8 bases and J by 8 bases, 7 bases remained unmatched. CDR1 and CDR2 (germline): LNHDA, SQIVND (reference sequence). This CDR3 is built from 15 residues. In nucleotides, the CDR3 is TGTGCCAGTGGCGACTGGACTAGCGGGGGGGATGAGCAGTTCTTC. Protein: CASGDWTSGGDEQFF.

This clone has just one count. One junction end does not reproduce the germline sequence, and a read error may be involved. This CDR3 is CASTEPDTYGYTF. The CDR3 region has the DNA TGTGCCAGCACTGAACCGGACACCTATGGCTACACCTTC. The chain joins TRBV6-1 to TRBJ1-2, with a tentative D call TRBD1 (5 bases). This CDR3 region has 13 residues. The germline CDR1 and CDR2 sequences are MNHNS and SASEGT.

J is TRBJ1-2 and V is TRBV5-4; 8 nucleotides line up with TRBD1. Germline V gene sequence: CDR1 SGHNT, CDR2 YYREEE (reference sequence). Trimming removed 2 bases from V and 5 bases from J; junction bases left unmatched: 8. CDR3 length: 15 residues. The CDR3 DNA is TGTGCCAGCAGCTTCTTTGGGAGACAGGGGTATGGCTACACCTTC. Translating gives CASSFFGRQGYGYTF.

This chain links TRBV3-1 (or the pseudogene TRBV3-2) with TRBJ1-1; D not certain. Trimming took off 4 bases at V and 0 bases at J, with 12 bases between the two ends. Germline V gives CDR1 LGHDT, CDR2 YNNKEL (reference sequence). The CDR3 consists of 15 residues. CDR3 protein: CASSPRGRVNTEAFF. CDR3 nucleotide sequence: TGTGCCAGCAGCCCTAGAGGGCGGGTGAACACTGAAGCTTTCTTT.

The rearrangement links TRBV19 to TRBJ1-2; D ambiguous. This CDR3 region has 13 residues. Germline CDR1 is LNHDA and CDR2 is SQIVND (reference sequence). The V and J ends lost 5 bases and 4 bases respectively, with 11 bases between them. Here the CDR3 reads CASSVVESYGYTF. CDR3 sequence (DNA): TGTGCCAGTAGTGTCGTAGAGAGCTATGGCTACACCTTC. Supplemented by reference TRBV19 and TRBJ1-2, the full variable domain reads DGGITQSPKYLFRKEGQNVTLSCEQNLNHDAMYWYRQDPGQGLRLIYYSQIVNDFQKGDIAEGYSVSREKKESFPLTVTSAQKNPTAFYLCASSVVESYGYTFGSGTRLTVV.

J is TRBJ2-7 and V is TRBV19, with 9 bases identical to TRBD2. Per germline, CDR1 LNHDA and CDR2 SQIVND (reference sequence). This CDR3 spans 17 amino acids. V lost 4 bases, J lost 2 bases, and 12 bases stayed unmatched. CDR3 bases: TGTGCCAGTAGTAAGGGTGCTCTAGCGGGGCGAACCTACGAGCAGTACTTC. This sequence encodes CASSKGALAGRTYEQYF.

The gene calls are TRBV6-5 and TRBJ1-3, with D perhaps matching TRBD1 (5 bases). Per the germline V gene, CDR1 is MNHEY and CDR2 is SVGAGI. The V gene lost 7 bases and the J gene lost 8 bases, with 15 bases spanning the gap. The CDR3 spans 13 residues. CDR3 nucleotides: TGTGCCAGCACCCGCCTAGGGGCTGACACCATATATTTT. It is translated as CASTRLGADTIYF.